These 8 T cell receptor beta chains came from one sample sequenced in a study of spatial heterogeneity in lung cancer. TCRdb ran MiXCR on the 5' RACE reads and lists one entry per CDR3 protein. The sample has approximately 39,000 distinct CDR3 sequences, around 5.8% seen once. Time point indicated: sample taken at primary tumor resection. The authors sequenced whole RNA from tumor, nontumor lung or frozen PBMC without sorting. This specimen was PBMCs, taken at surgery. The source of these receptors is a male donor with early-stage non-small cell lung cancer.

This clonotype has at least ten counts. The CDR3 loop is CASSLSIGTLAKNIQYF. The CDR3 coding sequence is TGTGCCAGCAGTTTGAGTATCGGTACTCTAGCCAAAAACATTCAGTACTTC. The genes are TRBV12-3 or TRBV12-4 and TRBJ2-4; no reliable D call. The CDR3 sequence is 17 residues long. Trimming removed 3 bases from V and 0 bases from J, with 15 bases in between.

In this sample, this clonotype turned up a few times. The DNA of the CDR3 is TGTGCCAGTAGTAGTTCAATAGGCTATGGCTACACCTTC. It encodes CASSSSIGYGYTF. The rearrangement links TRBV19 to TRBJ1-2; D remains unclear. Germline V gene lookup returns CDR1 LNHDA and CDR2 SQIVND (reference sequence). CDR3 length equals 13 residues. Deletions cut 4 bases from V and 4 bases from J, with 10 bases between. The full variable domain, completed using reference TRBV19 and TRBJ1-2, is DGGITQSPKYLFRKEGQNVTLSCEQNLNHDAMYWYRQDPGQGLRLIYYSQIVNDFQKGDIAEGYSVSREKKESFPLTVTSAQKNPTAFYLCASSSSIGYGYTFGSGTRLTVV.

The V gene is TRBV12-3 or TRBV12-4, the J gene TRBJ2-5; 14 bases line up with TRBD2. The CDR3 totals 17 residues. J lost 4 bases, V lost 4 bases, and 8 bases had no gene match. The CDR3 coding sequence is TGTGCCAGCAGTTCCGGGACTAGCGGGGGCGGGTCAGAGACCCAGTACTTC. Its protein product is CASSSGTSGGGSETQYF.

The rearrangement joins TRBV5-6 to TRBJ1-5, with a possible D match to TRBD1 (5 bases). Germline CDR1 SGHDT, CDR2 YYEEEE. The V gene lost 3 bases and the J gene lost 0 bases, with 16 bases spanning the gap. The CDR3 covers 17 residues. The CDR3 DNA follows: TGTGCCAGCAGCTCGGCAGGGATAATCAATAGCAATCAGCCCCAGCATTTT. It encodes CASSSAGIINSNQPQHF.

In its sample, this clonotype was seen many times. This chain uses TRBV5-1 with TRBJ1-4; 9 bases line up with TRBD1. The CDR3 extends over 16 amino acids. V dropped 5 bases and J dropped 8; count of bases not matched to a gene: 13. The germline gives CDR1 SGHRS, CDR2 YFSETQ. The CDR3 nucleotides read TGCGCCAGCAGGATGTCTGGGACAGGGACAGGCGAAAAACTGTTTTTT. It is translated as CASRMSGTGTGEKLFF. Variable domain in full (rest from reference TRBV5-1 and TRBJ1-4): KAGVTQTPRYLIKTRGQQVTLSCSPISGHRSVSWYQQTPGQGLQFLFEYFSETQRNKGNFPGRFSGRQFSNSRSEMNVSTLELGDSALYLCASRMSGTGTGEKLFFGSGTQLSVL.

This clonotype was picked up many times. The V gene is TRBV6-5, the J gene TRBJ2-3; perhaps D is TRBD1 or TRBD2 (6 bases each). Germline-derived CDR1 and CDR2 are MNHEY and SVGAGI. Trimming took 0 bases from V and 4 from J, leaving 17 bases between them. This CDR3 comprises 17 residues. The DNA for the CDR3 is TGTGCCAGCAGTTACTCGAGGGGGGTAACCCAGGCAGATACGCAGTATTTT. Protein product: CASSYSRGVTQADTQYF.

This clonotype was counted many times. The V call is TRBV12-3 or TRBV12-4, the J call TRBJ1-3; D not resolved. This CDR3 spans 13 amino acids. V was trimmed by 3 bases and J by 3 bases, leaving 6 bases between them. In DNA form, the CDR3 reads TGTGCCAGCAGTTTTCTGTTTGGAAACACCATATATTTT. It is translated as CASSFLFGNTIYF.

This clonotype was counted ten times or more. This chain uses TRBV12-3 or TRBV12-4 with TRBJ2-1; no clear D gene. With 2 bases removed from V and 9 bases from J, the gap between germline ends came to 11 bases. CDR3 length: 13 amino acids. Written as DNA, the CDR3 is TGTGCCAGCAGTTTAAACTCGGATGGTGAGCAGTTCTTC. Translation gives CASSLNSDGEQFF.